The clone carrying this T cell receptor (beta chain) was observed at least ten times. Antigen specificity is unknown. These data are taken from a study of T cell repertoires in cytomegalovirus infection. On the study more broadly: CMV infection together with matching HLA type was indicated by public TCR beta signatures.

TCRdb reprocessed the reads with MiXCR, giving one entry per CDR3 protein. This repertoire shows about 920,000 distinct CDR3 sequences, around 30% found once; its top ten account for about 14%. CDR3 length: 16 residues. Germline V gene lookup returns CDR1 SEHNR and CDR2 FQNEAQ (reference sequence). Trimming removed 1 base at V and 6 bases at J, with 15 bases between. Study observations and caveats: Across the ex vivo response, the dominant clonotypes were HLA-C-restricted CMV-specific TCR beta clonotypes.

The origin of this receptor is a human donor in good health (CMV status not recorded). Some clones in this sample may be carry-over from other donors' samples. J is TRBJ2-2 and V is TRBV7-9, with D possibly matching TRBD1 (6 bases). Source: cultured CD8+ T cells from PBMCs, taken from culture after CMV antigen stimulation. In DNA form, the CDR3 reads TGTGCCAGCAGCTTAGAGCGAACAGGGAATCCCGGGGAGCTGTTTTTT. Residues: CASSLERTGNPGELFF.